This T cell receptor (beta chain) comes out of a study of CXCR3-negative and CXCR3-positive naive CD8 T cells. UMI-labeled TRB cDNA libraries were prepared by 5' RACE. Each CDR3 protein gets one entry in TCRdb, which reprocessed the 5' RACE reads and gives no DNA. This sample's table reports tens of thousands of distinct CDR3 sequences. A CD45RO-CCR7+CD27+CD95- profile was what naive CD8+ T cells displayed. From germline, CDR1 is SGDLS and CDR2 YYNGEE. The length of the CDR3 is 12 residues. Whole-study findings and limits: Naive CXCR3-positive and CXCR3-negative cells shared TRBV-TRBJ usage; memory cells diverged. The majority of assays used fresh PBMCs, and CXCR3 expression partially decreased after cryopreservation. Against CXCR3-negative naive cells, CXCR3-positive naive cells showed more hydrophobic TRB CDR3s. Both naive subsets had comparably high diversity; memory CD8+ cells much lower.

A word on this clonotype: Antigen specificity is unknown.

Sequencing used naive CXCR3+ CD8+ T cells from blood. Specified subset: CD45RO-CCR7+CD27+CD95- naive CD8+ T cells expressing CXCR3 (TNR3+). The V call is TRBV9, the J call TRBJ1-1. The receptor was isolated from a human donor in good health. Some clones in this sample may be carry-over from other donors' samples. CDR3 residues: CASSEPGTEAFF.